There are a few counts of the clone carrying this T cell receptor (beta chain). This specimen comes from a study of blood T cell repertoires in COVID-19. At the level of the study: The origin of the acute and convalescent COVID-19 samples was the United States, Italy and Spain. Sources were T cells, B-cell-depleted T cells, or PBMCs; the material itself was cDNA or gDNA.

As handled by the study authors: Estimation of nucleated cell counts relied on the amplification of reference gene primers. Assay used: immunoSEQ multiplex PCR; TCRdb lists only in-frame clones, some missing. Clonal size and the V and J genes are those of that table, whereas D and trimming came from the DNA. The sample lists under 25,000 clones; 65% to 90% were seen once. Per the germline V gene, CDR1 is SGHAT and CDR2 is FQNNGV. V was trimmed by 3 bases and J by 2 bases, leaving 15 bases between them. The CDR3 spans 16 residues. Sequenced: peripheral blood. The sequence was collected from a man aged 65 to 79 with acute or convalescent COVID-19. J is TRBJ2-3 and V is TRBV11-2; a possible D gene is TRBD2 (6 bases). The CDR3 DNA sequence: TGTGCCAGCAGCTTGGGAGGTTCGAGGGTCACAGATACGCAGTATTTT. This codes for CASSLGGSRVTDTQYF.